The 28 T cell receptor beta chains reported below all come from one sample, sequenced in a study of cytomegalovirus exposure and HLA in healthy donors. With 60 Vbeta and 13 Jbeta primers, the PCR was carried out. TCRdb's copy holds only in-frame clones and misses some; the assay was immunoSEQ multiplex PCR. The profile covers about 110,000 clones, with approximately 76% appearing a single time and under 10% taken by the ten largest. The sequenced sample consisted of PBMCs. Receptors originate from a man aged 35-49 years in good health and CMV-seronegative.

This clone showed up just a few times. This sequence joins TRBV15 and TRBJ2-3, with 12 bases that match TRBD2. The CDR3 is made up of 17 amino acids. Germline V lookup: CDR1 LNHNV, CDR2 YYDKDF (reference sequence). With V trimmed by 1 base and J by 6 bases, 8 bases remained unmatched. The CDR3 DNA reads as TGTGCCACCAGCAGAGGCGGAACTAGCGGGGGGAGGGATACGCAGTATTTT. This sequence encodes CATSRGGTSGGRDTQYF.

V is TRBV2 and J is TRBJ2-2; 10 positions match TRBD2. CDR1 is SNHLY and CDR2 is FYNNEI in the germline V gene. V was pared by 7 bases and J by 7 bases, with 12 bases of the junction left unmatched. This CDR3 contains 16 residues. The CDR3 DNA reads as TGTGCCAGCACGGGGGAGCGGGGGGGCCTCGGCGGGGAGCTGTTTTTT. Its translation: CASTGERGGLGGELFF.

The rearrangement joins TRBV7-6 to TRBJ1-1, with 9 bases fitting TRBD1. The germline gives CDR1 SGHVS, CDR2 FNYEAQ. With 5 bases clipped from V and 10 bases from J, the junction kept 14 bases outside the gene matches. The CDR3 sequence is 15 residues long. The CDR3: CASSPNLRDRVVAFF. DNA for the CDR3: TGTGCCAGCAGCCCAAATCTTAGGGACAGGGTTGTAGCTTTCTTT.

This chain connects TRBV27 to TRBJ2-3; D uncertain. Germline V gene data show CDR1 as MNHEY and CDR2 as SMNVEV (reference sequence). Between the trimmed V and J ends, which lost 6 bases and 1 base, there was a span of 17 bases. CDR3 length: 16 amino acids. The CDR3 sequence: CASSLGSSFRTDTQYF. The DNA of the CDR3 is TGTGCCAGCAGCCTGGGTAGCTCATTTCGCACAGATACGCAGTATTTT.

This chain connects TRBV5-1 to TRBJ1-2; D unresolved. Looked up from germline, CDR1 is SGHRS and CDR2 is YFSETQ. Trimming shortened V by 4 bases and J by 7 bases, and 17 bases separated the two germline ends. This CDR3 contains 14 residues. The CDR3 region is CASSPPLPSFGYTF. The CDR3 DNA follows: TGCGCCAGCAGCCCCCCCCTTCCGTCGTTTGGCTACACCTTC.

The chain couples TRBV27 to TRBJ2-2; D call uncertain. Germline loops: CDR1 MNHEY, CDR2 SMNVEV (reference sequence). This CDR3 comprises 13 residues. V lost 3 bases, J lost 8 bases, and 10 bases lay in between. CDR3 DNA: TGTGCCAGCAGTTTCCTACAGACAGGGGAGCTGTTTTTT. This gives the protein CASSFLQTGELFF.

The chain is built from TRBV6-1 and TRBJ2-3; the match to TRBD2 covers 10 bases. CDR3 length: 15 residues. V shed 7 bases, J shed 3 bases, and the junction held 7 bases outside the gene matches. Germline CDR1 and CDR2: MNHNS and SASEGT. CDR3 in amino acids: CASTKLAGGTDTQYF. In DNA, the CDR3 is TGTGCCAGCACAAAGTTAGCGGGGGGAACAGATACGCAGTATTTT.

V is TRBV7-6 and J is TRBJ2-7, with D possibly being TRBD2 (6 bases). The V end was cut by 5 bases, the J end by 1 base, with 12 bases between. CDR3 length: 14 residues. Looked up from germline, CDR1 is SGHVS and CDR2 is FNYEAQ. In DNA form, the CDR3 reads TGTGCCAGCAGCGCCAGGGACTCGTCCTACGAGCAGTACTTC. Residues: CASSARDSSYEQYF.

The V call is TRBV2, the J call TRBJ2-5; 9 nucleotides align to TRBD2. This CDR3 is 17 amino acids long. The trim removed 2 bases at V and 3 bases at J, leaving 10 bases unmatched. Germline lookup yields CDR1 SNHLY and CDR2 FYNNEI. The CDR3 here is CASSEFVLKRGEETQYF. Here the CDR3 DNA reads TGTGCCAGCAGTGAATTCGTACTAAAGCGGGGGGAAGAGACCCAGTACTTC.

The rearrangement uses TRBV14 and TRBJ2-7, with 11 bases matching TRBD2. The germline V gene has CDR1 SGHDN and CDR2 FVKESK. V trimming: 1 base; J trimming: 0 bases; junction bases outside the gene matches: 5. The CDR3 is made up of 17 amino acids. Here the CDR3 reads CASSQVTSGASSYEQYF. In nucleotides, the CDR3 is TGTGCCAGCAGCCAAGTGACTAGCGGGGCGAGCTCCTACGAGCAGTACTTC.

V usage is TRBV20-1 and J usage is TRBJ2-5, with 7 positions matching TRBD2. The CDR3 loop spans 11 amino acids. Germline lookup yields CDR1 DFQATT and CDR2 SNEGSKA (reference sequence). V trimming: 8 bases; J trimming: 4 bases; junction bases outside the gene matches: 4. In DNA, the CDR3 is TGCAGTCCGGAGCGGGGAGAGACCCAGTACTTC. Amino acids: CSPERGETQYF.

The chain employs TRBV29-1 and TRBJ1-2; 9 nucleotides match TRBD1. This CDR3 region has 16 residues. CDR1 and CDR2 from the germline V gene are SQVTM and ANQGSEA. V gave up 6 bases and J gave up 4 bases; unmatched junction bases: 15. CDR3 DNA sequence: TGCAGCGTAAGACTCCAACCGGGACAGGGTACCTATGGCTACACCTTC. Amino acids: CSVRLQPGQGTYGYTF.

Remarks on this clone: The junction departs from germline at one end; a sequencing error may be responsible. This chain uses TRBV5-6 with TRBJ2-5; no clear D gene. This CDR3 has 15 residues. Germline V gene data show CDR1 as SGHDT and CDR2 as YYEEEE. CDR3 DNA sequence: TGTGCCAGCAGCTTGACGGTTAACTCCCAAGCGACCCAGTACTTC. Its translation: CASSLTVNSQATQYF. The whole variable domain, filled in from reference TRBV5-6 and TRBJ2-5, reads DAGVTQSPTHLIKTRGQQVTLRCSPKSGHDTVSWYQQALGQGPQFIFQYYEEEERQRGNFPDRFSGHQFPNYSSELNVNALLLGDSALYLCASSLTVNSQATQYFGPGTRLLVL.

This clone was picked up a small number of times. The chain recombines TRBV18 with TRBJ1-4; D is unclear. Trimming left V 4 bases short and J 0 bases short, with 6 bases between. CDR3 size: 14 residues. The germline CDR1 and CDR2 sequences are KGHSH and LQKENI. CDR3 nucleotides: TGTGCCAGCTCACTTCCTACAACTAATGAAAAACTGTTTTTT. Protein: CASSLPTTNEKLFF.

A few counts support this clone. This sequence joins TRBV30 and TRBJ1-6; D remains ambiguous. The CDR3 is 13 amino acids. With 4 bases removed from V and 6 bases from J, the gap between germline ends came to 10 bases. Per germline, CDR1 GTSNPN and CDR2 SVGIG (reference sequence). The CDR3: CAWTGFGNSPLHF. CDR3 sequence (DNA): TGTGCCTGGACGGGGTTCGGTAATTCACCCCTCCACTTT.

CDR3 sequence (DNA): TGTGCCAGCAGCTCCCCGGGCGGGGCCCTCTACACCCAGCAGTACTTC. Translating gives CASSSPGGALYTQQYF. The gene calls are TRBV5-6 and TRBJ2-7; maybe TRBD2 (6 bases). V lost 3 bases, J lost 8 bases, and 24 bases lay in between. This CDR3 comprises 16 residues. Germline V gives CDR1 SGHDT, CDR2 YYEEEE.

The CDR3 protein is CASKDDGQRREFNTEAFF. CDR3 in DNA: TGTGCCAGCAAGGATGATGGACAGCGACGCGAATTTAACACTGAAGCTTTCTTT. V gene TRBV28 combines with J gene TRBJ1-1, with D maybe TRBD1 (6 bases). Germline CDR1 is MDHEN and CDR2 is SYDVKM. V was clipped by 7 bases and J by 2 bases, with 26 bases between them. The CDR3 is made up of 18 amino acids.

The chain combines TRBV2 with TRBJ1-5; 7 nucleotides match TRBD1. The CDR3 loop spans 15 amino acids. The V gene's germline CDR1 is SNHLY and CDR2 FYNNEI. Trimming cost V 1 base and J 2 bases; bases outside gene matches: 2. For the CDR3, the DNA is TGTGCCAGCAGTGAAGATACAGGGGGCAATCAGCCCCAGCATTTT. As protein: CASSEDTGGNQPQHF.

This chain links TRBV11-2 with TRBJ2-5, with 8 bases fitting TRBD2. The CDR3 sequence is 16 residues long. J was trimmed by 5 bases and V by 7 bases; bases with no gene match: 15. CDR1 is SGHAT and CDR2 is FQNNGV in the germline V gene. The DNA for the CDR3 is TGTGCCAGCACCCGGGGGGGGTCGGGCCCACCGGAGACCCAGTACTTC. Protein: CASTRGGSGPPETQYF.

V and J are TRBV6-5 and TRBJ2-7; D gene unclear. Germline loops: CDR1 MNHEY, CDR2 SVGAGI. Trimming removed 2 bases from V and 1 base from J, with 9 bases in between. This CDR3 is built from 14 residues. The CDR3 nucleotides are TGTGCCAGCAGTTACGGGCAACAGTCCTACGAGCAGTACTTC. This gives the protein CASSYGQQSYEQYF.

This chain uses TRBV9 with TRBJ2-3; TRBD2 is a possible D gene (5 bases). V was shortened by 0 bases and J by 0 bases, with 8 bases between the two germline ends. The CDR3 spans 15 residues. Germline V gene sequence: CDR1 SGDLS, CDR2 YYNGEE. The CDR3 DNA reads as TGTGCCAGCAGCGTAGCGGAGGAAAGCACAGATACGCAGTATTTT. This codes for CASSVAEESTDTQYF.

This clone was detected a few times. The chain recombines TRBV4-2 with TRBJ1-2; 9 bases are shared with TRBD1. The germline V gene encodes CDR1 LGHNA and CDR2 YNFKEQ. This CDR3 region has 16 residues. The J segment lost 8 bases and the V segment lost 3 bases, leaving 13 bases of the junction unmatched. The CDR3 DNA is TGTGCCAGCAGCCAGGAATCCGGGACAGGGTTTCCAGGCTACACCTTC. The encoded protein is CASSQESGTGFPGYTF.

The count of this clone is one. The chain is built from TRBV5-1 and TRBJ2-7, with TRBD2 identical over 7 bases. This CDR3 region has 14 residues. Germline CDR1 and CDR2: SGHRS and YFSETQ. V shed 0 bases and J 0 bases; nucleotides not matched to a gene: 0. The CDR3 nucleotides read TGCGCCAGCAGCTTGGGGGGGGGCTCCTACGAGCAGTACTTC. It codes for CASSLGGGSYEQYF.

V is TRBV7-2 and J is TRBJ1-1; the D is unclear. The germline CDR1 and CDR2 sequences are SGHTA and FQGNSA. Trimming shortened V by 5 bases and J by 11 bases, and 12 bases separated the two germline ends. The CDR3 is made up of 11 amino acids. CDR3 residues: CASSGGVKAFF. For the CDR3, the DNA is TGTGCCAGCAGCGGAGGCGTGAAGGCTTTCTTT.

The J gene is TRBJ1-5, the V gene TRBV7-9; D not resolved. Germline lookup yields CDR1 SEHNR and CDR2 FQNEAQ (reference sequence). Between the trimmed V and J ends, which lost 9 bases and 7 bases, there was a span of 16 bases. The CDR3 length is 13 residues. CDR3 nucleotide sequence: TGTGCCAGTCAGTTCGGGGAAGGGCAGCCCCAGCATTTT. This codes for CASQFGEGQPQHF.

With regard to this clone: Mismatch with germline at one junction end may stem from a read error. This sequence joins TRBV7-9 and TRBJ1-4; the D is unclear. CDR1 SEHNR and CDR2 FQNEAQ come from the germline V gene (reference sequence). The CDR3 has 15 amino acids. The CDR3 region has the DNA TGTTCCAGCAGCTTATCCGACCGCCGGGAGGAAAAACTGTTTTTT. As protein: CSSSLSDRREEKLFF.

V gene TRBV2 combines with J gene TRBJ2-5; 8 bases map to TRBD2. Germline V lookup: CDR1 SNHLY, CDR2 FYNNEI. This CDR3 contains 17 residues. V was clipped by 6 bases and J by 1 base; unmatched bases: 13. CDR3 DNA sequence: TGTGCCAGCAGGGGGGTGGGCGGCGGGGGGACCCAAGAGACCCAGTACTTC. Translation: CASRGVGGGGTQETQYF. Using reference TRBV2 and TRBJ2-5 for the parts outside the CDR3, the full variable domain is EPEVTQTPSHQVTQMGQEVILRCVPISNHLYFYWYRQILGQKVEFLVSFYNNEISEKSEIFDDQFSVERPDGSNFTLKIRSTKLEDSAMYFCASRGVGGGGTQETQYFGPGTRLLVL.

The chain joins TRBV4-1 to TRBJ2-1; maybe TRBD2 (6 bases). CDR1 and CDR2 from the germline V gene are MGHRA and YSYEKL. Trimming stripped 2 bases from V and 4 bases from J, with 12 bases between. The CDR3 length is 15 residues. This CDR3 is CASSQTSSRYNEQFF. DNA of the CDR3: TGCGCCAGCAGCCAAACTAGCAGCCGATACAATGAGCAGTTCTTC.